The 26 T cell receptor beta chains given below trace back to one sample, sequenced in a study of identical twins. TCRdb itself ran the 5' RACE reads through MiXCR, one entry per CDR3 protein. The sample holds 690,000 or so distinct CDR3 sequences, 8.6% seen once. These data also formed part of another study, on yellow fever vaccine responses in identical twins.

The specimen sequenced was PBMCs. The receptor source for this set is a woman between 18 and 29 years old in good health.

This clonotype was seen a few times. The chain links TRBV10-2 to TRBJ1-2; D unresolved. The CDR3 is 13 residues long. V shed 2 bases and J shed 9 bases, with 13 bases lying between them. Germline V gene data show CDR1 as WSHSY and CDR2 as SAAADI. DNA of the CDR3: TGCGCCAGCAGTGAGGAGCCAGTCTCACGCTACACCTTC. Translation gives CASSEEPVSRYTF.

V usage is TRBV12-3 or TRBV12-4 and J usage is TRBJ2-1, with 14 bases lining up with TRBD2. The CDR3 length is 16 residues. Trimming took 3 bases from V and 8 from J; bases not matched to a gene: 6. The CDR3 loop reads CASSFAGLAGVDEQFF. Here the CDR3 DNA reads TGTGCCAGCAGTTTCGCGGGACTAGCGGGAGTAGATGAGCAGTTCTTC.

This clonotype showed up just a few times. The chain uses TRBV11-2 and TRBJ2-7; D not certain. Trimming removed 5 bases from V and 7 bases from J, with 18 bases in between. CDR1 is SGHAT and CDR2 is FQNNGV in the germline V gene. The CDR3 sequence is 14 residues long. The CDR3 bases are TGTGCCAGCAGCGCAAGGATACTTCTGATAGAGCAGTACTTC. Translated, it gives CASSARILLIEQYF.

This clonotype was recorded once. The genes are TRBV11-2 and TRBJ2-7; 7 bases are shared with TRBD1. Germline CDR1 is SGHAT and CDR2 is FQNNGV. The CDR3 is 15 amino acids. J lost 7 bases, V lost 3 bases, and 12 bases had no gene match. For the CDR3, the DNA is TGTGCCAGCAGCTTCGATCGTTCGACAGGGCGGGAGCAGTACTTC. This translates into CASSFDRSTGREQYF.

In this sample, this clonotype turned up a few times. The genes are TRBV7-3 and TRBJ2-2; TRBD2 matches at 8 bases. The V segment lost 6 bases and the J segment 0 bases; nucleotides outside the gene matches: 9. The CDR3 has 17 residues. Germline loops: CDR1 SGHTA, CDR2 FQGTGA. CDR3 region: CASRPERGPSNTGELFF. CDR3 DNA sequence: TGTGCCAGCAGACCCGAGCGGGGGCCTTCGAACACCGGGGAGCTGTTTTTT.

The V call is TRBV28, the J call TRBJ1-2; a possible D gene is TRBD1 (5 bases). The V gene's germline CDR1 is MDHEN and CDR2 SYDVKM. This CDR3 comprises 12 residues. V was cut by 5 bases and J by 7 bases, with 11 bases left in between. The CDR3 nucleotides are TGTGCCAGCAGTCGCCCGACAGCTGGCTACACCTTC. Translating gives CASSRPTAGYTF.

This rearrangement joins TRBV30 to TRBJ2-7; the D is unclear. Germline assignment: CDR1 GTSNPN and CDR2 SVGIG (reference sequence). V was pared by 4 bases and J by 2 bases, with 9 bases between. The CDR3 sequence is 12 residues long. DNA of the CDR3: TGTGCCTGGATAGTCGGGCCCTACGAGCAGTACTTC. Translation gives CAWIVGPYEQYF.

This clonotype was picked up a small number of times. This chain connects TRBV10-2 to TRBJ2-7, with D tentatively TRBD1 (5 bases). Trimming shortened V by 10 bases and J by 2 bases, and 12 bases separated the two germline ends. The germline gives CDR1 WSHSY, CDR2 SAAADI. The CDR3 contains 12 residues. This chain's CDR3 is CATAGLTYEQYF. The CDR3 DNA follows: TGCGCCACTGCAGGGCTTACCTACGAGCAGTACTTC.

The chain links TRBV14 to TRBJ2-7; 7 positions agree with TRBD2. V lost 4 bases, J lost 4 bases, and 34 bases stayed unmatched. The length of the CDR3 is 23 residues. The V gene's germline CDR1 is SGHDN and CDR2 FVKESK. This CDR3 reads CASSRASELPGFSYWLAAYEQYF. The CDR3 DNA follows: TGTGCCAGCAGCCGAGCGTCCGAATTGCCGGGATTTTCGTATTGGCTAGCGGCTTACGAGCAGTACTTC.

The chain is built from TRBV2 and TRBJ2-3; D may be TRBD2 (6 bases). The germline V gene has CDR1 SNHLY and CDR2 FYNNEI. Trimming shortened V by 9 bases and J by 0 bases, and 10 bases separated the two germline ends. The CDR3 totals 13 residues. The CDR3 nucleotides read TGTGCCAGGCCGGGACTCAGCACAGATACGCAGTATTTT. Its protein product is CARPGLSTDTQYF.

The chain carries TRBV6-2 or TRBV6-3 and TRBJ2-1, with TRBD2 identical over 13 bases. Per the germline V gene, CDR1 is MNHEY and CDR2 is SVGEGT. Trimming took 11 bases from V and 0 from J; bases not matched to a gene: 13. The CDR3 runs 18 residues. CDR3 bases: TGTGCCTCTAAATCCGGGACTAGCGGGATGGGCTCCTACAATGAGCAGTTCTTC. This gives the protein CASKSGTSGMGSYNEQFF.

This clonotype has ten or more counts. The rearrangement links TRBV5-1 to TRBJ2-5; the D call may be TRBD1 or TRBD2 (5 bases each). V was trimmed by 2 bases and J by 4 bases, leaving 12 bases between them. Germline V gene lookup returns CDR1 SGHRS and CDR2 YFSETQ. There are 14 residues in the CDR3. CDR3 sequence: CASSLVGGRETQYF. CDR3 DNA: TGCGCCAGCAGCTTAGTTGGGGGACGAGAGACCCAGTACTTC.

The V call is TRBV6-1, the J call TRBJ2-7; 8 bases are a match to TRBD1. From germline, CDR1 is MNHNS and CDR2 SASEGT. Trimming cost V 6 bases and J 3 bases; bases outside gene matches: 10. This CDR3 region has 15 residues. The CDR3 DNA reads TGTGCCAGCAGGGCCTCAGGGGGCGTCGGCTACGAGCAGTACTTC. Protein sequence: CASRASGGVGYEQYF.

Comments on this clonotype: The germline gene is not matched at one end of the junction; a read error may be the cause. The chain is built from TRBV7-6 and TRBJ2-5; possibly TRBD2 for D (5 bases). CDR3 length: 13 amino acids. Germline V gene sequence: CDR1 SGHVS, CDR2 FNYEAQ. The CDR3 spells CASSLAFQETQYF. In nucleotides, the CDR3 is TGTGCCAGCAGTTTAGCGTTCCAAGAGACCCAGTACTTC.

At least ten counts were recorded for this clonotype. V and J are TRBV12-3 or TRBV12-4 and TRBJ1-2; 8 bases are a match to TRBD1. V dropped 6 bases and J dropped 7; count of bases not matched to a gene: 4. The CDR3 length is 12 residues. CDR3 protein: CASRPDRGGYTF. The CDR3 DNA reads TGTGCCAGCAGACCCGACAGGGGTGGCTACACCTTC.

This clonotype was counted a few times. The V and J genes are TRBV6-5 and TRBJ2-7; the match to TRBD1 covers 7 bases. The CDR3 runs to 15 residues. The V and J ends lost 1 base and 5 bases, in that order; junction bases with no gene match: 8. CDR1 is MNHEY and CDR2 is SVGAGI in the germline V gene. The CDR3 spells CASSYFGQGVHEQYF. DNA for the CDR3: TGTGCCAGCAGTTACTTCGGCCAGGGGGTCCACGAGCAGTACTTC.

The rearrangement joins TRBV4-3 to TRBJ2-1, with unresolved D. Between the trimmed V and J ends, which lost 0 bases and 4 bases, there was a span of 7 bases. Germline CDR1 is LGHNA and CDR2 is YSLEER. The CDR3 consists of 14 residues. CDR3 residues: CASSQDVGYNEQFF. For the CDR3, the DNA is TGCGCCAGCAGCCAAGATGTAGGGTACAATGAGCAGTTCTTC.

The table lists this clonotype with a few counts. The chain employs TRBV10-3 and TRBJ1-1; 7 bases line up with TRBD1. The length of the CDR3 is 11 residues. Germline V CDR1 and CDR2: ENHRY, SYGVKD. V was pared by 5 bases and J by 10 bases, with 4 bases of the junction left unmatched. The CDR3 DNA reads as TGTGCCATCAGTCGACAGGGTGCAGCTTTCTTT. This gives the protein CAISRQGAAFF.

This clonotype was counted only a few times. At one end the junction does not follow the germline gene, possibly because of a read error. This chain links TRBV6-5 with TRBJ2-5, with D hard to call. Germline CDR1 reads MNHEY; CDR2 reads SVGAGI. CDR3 length equals 15 residues. CDR3 protein: CASSDSKWQEETQYF. CDR3 nucleotides: TGTGCCAGCAGTGACTCAAAGTGGCAGGAAGAGACCCAGTACTTC.

This chain uses TRBV11-2 with TRBJ2-5; possible D gene TRBD1, 5 bases. The CDR3 is made up of 13 amino acids. The V end was cut by 5 bases, the J end by 2 bases, with 9 bases between. Germline CDR1 reads SGHAT; CDR2 reads FQNNGV. CDR3 DNA: TGTGCCAGCAGCACCCAGGGTCAAGAGACCCAGTACTTC. Encoded protein: CASSTQGQETQYF. Variable domain in full (rest from reference TRBV11-2 and TRBJ2-5): EAGVAQSPRYKIIEKRQSVAFWCNPISGHATLYWYQQILGQGPKLLIQFQNNGVVDDSQLPKDRFSAERLKGVDSTLKIQPAKLEDSAVYLCASSTQGQETQYFGPGTRLLVL.

This clonotype was detected ten times or more. The chain recombines TRBV5-1 with TRBJ2-3, with D possibly matching TRBD1 (6 bases). Trimming took 3 bases from V and 6 from J, leaving 11 bases between them. Looked up from germline, CDR1 is SGHRS and CDR2 is YFSETQ. The CDR3 contains 13 residues. The CDR3 coding sequence is TGCGCCAGCAGCTCACAGGGTTTTGATACGCAGTATTTT. Translating it yields CASSSQGFDTQYF.

The chain recombines TRBV4-1 with TRBJ2-7; 10 positions agree with TRBD2. In germline, CDR1 is MGHRA, CDR2 YSYEKL. J was trimmed by 4 bases and V by 5 bases; bases with no gene match: 14. This CDR3 has 17 residues. The CDR3 spells CASSFETTSGFYYEQYF. CDR3 in DNA: TGCGCCAGCAGCTTTGAGACGACTAGCGGGTTTTATTACGAGCAGTACTTC.

V gene TRBV4-3 combines with J gene TRBJ1-2; D call uncertain. The CDR3 consists of 17 residues. The germline V gene encodes CDR1 LGHNA and CDR2 YSLEER. V dropped 2 bases and J dropped 4 bases, with 20 bases sitting between them. CDR3 protein: CASSQPGSPNEGYGYTF. CDR3 nucleotide sequence: TGCGCCAGCAGCCAACCGGGCTCACCGAATGAAGGCTATGGCTACACCTTC.

This clonotype has at least ten counts. This chain uses TRBV12-3 or TRBV12-4 with TRBJ2-3; a weak D match, TRBD2 (5 bases). V was trimmed by 6 bases and J by 2 bases, leaving 18 bases between them. The CDR3 consists of 16 residues. CDR3 residues: CASRPRATFPTDTQYF. CDR3 in DNA: TGTGCCAGCAGACCGAGGGCCACCTTCCCCACAGATACGCAGTATTTT.

A few counts support this clonotype. This chain links TRBV6-2 or TRBV6-3 with TRBJ2-3; weak D call: TRBD2 (6 bases). This CDR3 contains 16 residues. With 6 bases removed from V and 2 bases from J, the gap between germline ends came to 18 bases. CDR1 MNHEY and CDR2 SVGEGT come from the germline V gene. The CDR3 DNA follows: TGTGCCAGCAGCAACGGACTAAGCGTGAACACAGATACGCAGTATTTT. Translated, it gives CASSNGLSVNTDTQYF.

This clonotype was observed a handful of times. The chain has TRBV7-9 and TRBJ2-1, with D possibly TRBD1 on 6 matching bases. Germline V CDR1 and CDR2: SEHNR, FQNEAQ (reference sequence). This CDR3 spans 16 amino acids. V shed 5 bases and J shed 0 bases, with 14 bases lying between them. CDR3 sequence reads: CASSPGTFSSYNEQFF. As DNA, the CDR3 is TGTGCCAGCAGCCCCGGGACATTTAGCTCCTACAATGAGCAGTTCTTC.